This T cell receptor beta chain was retrieved from a study of monozygotic twins with inflammatory bowel disease (dated by TCRdb to between 2017 and 2020). Background on the whole study: A total of 28 monozygotic twin pairs were included in the full study, comprising nine German pairs (four IBD-concordant, five IBD-discordant) and 19 IBD-discordant Danish pairs. The search for disease-associated traits relied mainly on comparing, within discordant pairs, IBD patients with their genetically identical healthy co-twins. Each individual had, on average, about 151 000 unique TCRalpha sequences and 181 000 unique TCRbeta sequences available for analysis. Points the paper makes about the study in general: Different T cell subtypes could not be distinguished in the analysis. Differing immunosuppressive treatments among patients may have added background noise and inter-individual variability to the repertoires. IBD patients had lower TCRbeta repertoire diversity, measured by the inverse Simpson index, than their healthy co-twins. Repertoire similarity did not differ between concordant and discordant twins, possibly due to limited statistical power. Fewer clonotypes were shared with other individuals by IBD patients than by healthy twins, most markedly in patients showing signs of disease activity. No single strong signal or clonotype linked to IBD turned up in the results, so the idea that one exists was not supported.

Details on this clonotype: Its binding antigen is unknown.

The CDR3 measures 17 amino acids from cysteine to phenylalanine. The DNA is not on file. CDR1 and CDR2 are read off the germline V gene as SGHRS and YFSETQ. Preparation of the library involved 5' RACE. For each TCR library, about 4,000 ng of total RNA was used. For each sample, cDNA synthesis was carried out in eight separate reactions using SMARTScribe reverse transcriptase. During cDNA synthesis, unique molecular identifiers containing a 6-nucleotide sample barcode were introduced by template switching. TCRalpha and TCRbeta cDNA was amplified by two nested PCRs of roughly 16 and 10 cycles, with bead purification after each PCR. Before amplification, cDNA was treated with uracil DNA-glycosylase and purified using the QIAquick PCR purification kit. The second PCR was the step at which Illumina TruSeq-compatible adapters and sample-specific barcodes were added. Library quality and concentration were assessed using TapeStation and Qubit, and roughly 5.5 ng of each library was pooled. Pooled libraries were sequenced on an Illumina HiSeq2500 single-index Rapid Run with 2 x 100 bp reads and custom sequencing primers. As for the original processing: MiGEC version 1.2.6 was used for UMI-based consensus assembly to correct PCR and sequencing errors. V(D)J alignment, clonotype assembly and CDR3 extraction were performed with MiXCR version 2.1.1. Gene usage, clonotype sharing and MAIT/NKT TCR abundance were normalised by analysing the top 1000, 10 000 and 20 000 clonotypes per sample. Diversity was computed as the inverse Simpson index with the vegan R package after downsampling to 27 000 UMIs. Paired Mann-Whitney U tests were applied to discordant twin pairs, and Benjamini-Hochberg correction was used for multiple testing. With the reads reprocessed by TCRdb, a single entry stands for each CDR3 protein sequence and no DNA is reported. The V and J calls follow TCRdb's processing rather than the paper's. For this sample, the table gives around 97,000 distinct CDR3 sequences. Clones ranked in the top ten supply under 2.5% of the sample.

From each donor, a roughly 2.7 ml peripheral blood sample was collected into PAXgene tubes and kept at -80 degrees C. Without any T cell sorting, total RNA was extracted from whole blood using the PAXgene blood miRNA kit on an automated QIAcube. Peripheral blood from monozygotic twin pairs, either concordant or discordant for inflammatory bowel disease, underwent deep TCRalpha and TCRbeta repertoire profiling that used unique molecular barcoding. Smoking habits were recorded for all twin pairs, with individuals classified as current, former or never smokers. The sequence is built from TRBV5-1 and TRBJ2-5; the TCRdb call, TRBD1, lacks DNA for checking. The sequence was collected from a human donor with ulcerative colitis or Crohn's disease, or a healthy co-twin of an affected twin (not recorded which). Material: blood. The CDR3 loop reads CASSLGPATGKLETQYF.